The clone carrying this T cell receptor (beta chain) occurred many times. This specimen belongs to a study of human T cells and chemical hapten exposure. One entry per CDR3 protein results from TCRdb running MiXCR on the RACE reads. The sample gives 38,000 or so distinct CDR3 sequences, 9.5% of which show up once; around 28% is in the top ten. Germline V gene lookup returns CDR1 MNHEY and CDR2 SMNVEV (reference sequence). Trimming shortened V by 3 bases and J by 3 bases, and 11 bases separated the two germline ends. The CDR3 consists of 15 residues. As to time point: patch test 3, about 24 weeks after DPC sensitization. Treatment meaning: therapeutic diphenylcyclopropenone sensitization with weekly scalp DPC. Total RNA extraction was carried out from unfractionated whole blood.

This rearrangement joins TRBV27 to TRBJ2-2; D may be TRBD2 (6 bases). This TCR was sampled from a man between 50 and 59 years old with alopecia areata. Some clones in this sample may be carry-over from other donors' samples. Specimen: whole blood, collected in connection with sensitization to the hapten diphenylcyclopropenone (DPC). The chain's CDR3 is CASSFRGRYTGELFF. The CDR3 DNA follows: TGTGCCAGCAGTTTCCGTGGGAGGTACACCGGGGAGCTGTTTTTT.